Reported below is one TCR beta chain. The CDR3 length is 13 residues. Trimming cost V 4 bases and J 5 bases; bases outside gene matches: 4. CDR1 is SGHTA, CDR2 FQGNSA, per germline. The data are from a study of blood T cell repertoires in COVID-19. Study background: Sites in the United States, Italy and Spain provided acute and convalescent COVID-19 samples. T cells, B-cell-depleted T cells, or PBMCs supplied cDNA or gDNA.

Original processing methods: Amplifying reference gene primers gave estimates of nucleated cell counts. Clones were sequenced by immunoSEQ multiplex PCR, and TCRdb holds only the in-frame ones, with some missing. V, J and clone size reflect that table, while D and trimming were determined from the DNA. The repertoire holds about 110,000 clones, with about 88% as singletons. The chain combines TRBV7-2 with TRBJ1-1, with 7 bases lining up with TRBD1. Material: peripheral blood. This sequence was found in a man in his forties with acute or convalescent COVID-19. CDR3 DNA sequence: TGTGCCAGCAGCTCGACAGGGTGGACTGAAGCTTTCTTT. Its translation is CASSSTGWTEAFF.